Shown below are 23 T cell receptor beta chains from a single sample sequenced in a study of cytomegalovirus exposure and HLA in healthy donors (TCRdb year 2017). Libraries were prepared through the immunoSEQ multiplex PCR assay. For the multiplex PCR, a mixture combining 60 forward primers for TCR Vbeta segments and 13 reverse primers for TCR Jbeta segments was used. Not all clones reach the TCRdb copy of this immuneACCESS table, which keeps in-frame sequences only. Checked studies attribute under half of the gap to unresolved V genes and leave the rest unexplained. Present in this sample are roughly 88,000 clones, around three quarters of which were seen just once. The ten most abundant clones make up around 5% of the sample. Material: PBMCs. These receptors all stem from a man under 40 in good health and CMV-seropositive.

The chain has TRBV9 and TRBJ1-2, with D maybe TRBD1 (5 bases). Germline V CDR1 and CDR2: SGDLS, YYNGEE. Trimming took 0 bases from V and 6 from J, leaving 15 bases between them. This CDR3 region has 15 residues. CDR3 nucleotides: TGTGCCAGCAGCGTAGGTCAGGGCAGTGTGGATGGCTACACCTTC. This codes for CASSVGQGSVDGYTF.

CDR3 region: CASSWTVPLGYTF. The CDR3 nucleotides are TGTGCCAGCAGTTGGACAGTACCCCTTGGCTACACCTTC. This chain joins TRBV28 and TRBJ1-2, with D perhaps TRBD1 (6 bases). From germline, CDR1 is MDHEN and CDR2 SYDVKM. This CDR3 comprises 13 residues. Trimming removed 4 bases from V and 7 bases from J, with 13 bases in between.

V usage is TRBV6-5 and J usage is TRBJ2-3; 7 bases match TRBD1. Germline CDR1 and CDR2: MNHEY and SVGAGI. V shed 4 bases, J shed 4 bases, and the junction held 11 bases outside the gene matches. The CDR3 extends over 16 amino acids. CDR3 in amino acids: CASSSPTGMNPDTQYF. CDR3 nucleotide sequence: TGTGCCAGCAGTTCCCCGACAGGGATGAACCCAGATACGCAGTATTTT.

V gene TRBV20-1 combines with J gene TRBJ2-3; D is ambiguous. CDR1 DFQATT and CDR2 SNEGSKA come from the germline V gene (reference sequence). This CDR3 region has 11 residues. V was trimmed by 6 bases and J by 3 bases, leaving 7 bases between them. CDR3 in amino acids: CSAYLTDTQYF. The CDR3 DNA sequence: TGCAGTGCCTATTTGACAGATACGCAGTATTTT.

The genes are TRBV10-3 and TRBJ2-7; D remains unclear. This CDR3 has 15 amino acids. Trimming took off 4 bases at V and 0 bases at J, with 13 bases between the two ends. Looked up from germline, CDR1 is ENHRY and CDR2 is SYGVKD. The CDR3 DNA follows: TGTGCCATCAGTGGATCGTACTCTTACTCCTACGAGCAGTACTTC. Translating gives CAISGSYSYSYEQYF.

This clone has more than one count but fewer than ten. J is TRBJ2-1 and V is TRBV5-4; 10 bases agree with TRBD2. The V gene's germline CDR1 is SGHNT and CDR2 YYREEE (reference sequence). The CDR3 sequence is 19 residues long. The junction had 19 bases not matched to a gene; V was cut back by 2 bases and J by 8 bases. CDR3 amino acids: CASSLGGTSAHPKTHEQFF. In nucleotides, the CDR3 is TGTGCCAGCAGCTTAGGGGGGACTAGCGCTCACCCTAAGACCCATGAGCAGTTCTTC.

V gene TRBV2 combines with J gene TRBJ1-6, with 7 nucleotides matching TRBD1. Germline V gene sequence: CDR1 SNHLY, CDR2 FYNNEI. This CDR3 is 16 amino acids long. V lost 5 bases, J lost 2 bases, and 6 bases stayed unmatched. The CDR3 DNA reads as TGTGCCAGCAGTCACCGCGGACAGGCCTATAATTCACCCCTCCACTTT. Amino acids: CASSHRGQAYNSPLHF. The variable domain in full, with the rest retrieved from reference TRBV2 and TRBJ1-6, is EPEVTQTPSHQVTQMGQEVILRCVPISNHLYFYWYRQILGQKVEFLVSFYNNEISEKSEIFDDQFSVERPDGSNFTLKIRSTKLEDSAMYFCASSHRGQAYNSPLHFGNGTRLTVT.

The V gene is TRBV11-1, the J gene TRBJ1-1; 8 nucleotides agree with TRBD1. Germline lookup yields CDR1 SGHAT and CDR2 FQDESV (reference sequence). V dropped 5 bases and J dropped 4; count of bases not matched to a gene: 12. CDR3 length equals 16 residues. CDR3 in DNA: TGTGCCAGCAGCATGCGATCGACAGGGGAAGGCACTGAAGCTTTCTTT. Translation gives CASSMRSTGEGTEAFF.

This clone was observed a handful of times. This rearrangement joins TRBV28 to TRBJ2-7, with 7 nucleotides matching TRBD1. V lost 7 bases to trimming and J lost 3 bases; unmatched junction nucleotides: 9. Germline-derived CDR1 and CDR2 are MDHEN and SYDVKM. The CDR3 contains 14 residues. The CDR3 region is CASTLGGYLYEQYF. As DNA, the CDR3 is TGTGCCAGCACCCTAGGGGGCTATCTCTACGAGCAGTACTTC.

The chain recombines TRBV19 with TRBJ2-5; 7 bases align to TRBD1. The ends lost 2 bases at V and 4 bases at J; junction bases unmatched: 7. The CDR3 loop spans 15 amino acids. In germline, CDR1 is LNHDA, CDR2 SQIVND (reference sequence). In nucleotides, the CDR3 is TGTGCCAGTAGTATACCCTCGACAGGGAGAGAGACCCAGTACTTC. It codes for CASSIPSTGRETQYF.

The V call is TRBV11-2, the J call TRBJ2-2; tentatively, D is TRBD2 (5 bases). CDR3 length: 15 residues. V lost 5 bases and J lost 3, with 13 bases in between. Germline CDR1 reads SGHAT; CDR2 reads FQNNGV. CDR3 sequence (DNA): TGTGCCAGCAGCCTGAGCGGAATCTACACCGGGGAGCTGTTTTTT. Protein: CASSLSGIYTGELFF.

The CDR3 here is CASSSWTSGRRGETQYF. DNA for the CDR3: TGTGCCAGCAGTTCTTGGACTAGCGGGAGAAGAGGGGAGACCCAGTACTTC. V usage is TRBV27 and J usage is TRBJ2-5, with 13 nucleotides matching TRBD2. The germline gives CDR1 MNHEY, CDR2 SMNVEV (reference sequence). The V segment lost 4 bases and the J segment 5 bases; nucleotides outside the gene matches: 10. The CDR3 is made up of 17 amino acids.

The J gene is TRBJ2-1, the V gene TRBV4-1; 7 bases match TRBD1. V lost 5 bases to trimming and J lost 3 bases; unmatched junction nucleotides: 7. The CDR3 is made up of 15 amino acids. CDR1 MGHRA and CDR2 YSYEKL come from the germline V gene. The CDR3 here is CASSARDSLYNEQFF. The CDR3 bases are TGCGCCAGCAGCGCCCGGGACAGCCTCTACAATGAGCAGTTCTTC.

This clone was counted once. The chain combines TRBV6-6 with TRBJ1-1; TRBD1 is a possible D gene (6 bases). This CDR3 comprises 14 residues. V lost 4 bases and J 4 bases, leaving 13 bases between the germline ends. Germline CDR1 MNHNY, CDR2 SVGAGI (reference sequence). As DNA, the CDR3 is TGTGCCAGCAGTTCCAAGGGGGGGGCCACTGAAGCTTTCTTT. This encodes CASSSKGGATEAFF.

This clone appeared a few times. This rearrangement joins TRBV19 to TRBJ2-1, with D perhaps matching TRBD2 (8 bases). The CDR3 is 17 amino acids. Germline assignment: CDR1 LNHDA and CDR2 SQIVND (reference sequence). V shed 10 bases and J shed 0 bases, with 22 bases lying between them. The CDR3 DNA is TGTGCCACTGAGGGGGCGACAAGCGGGAGCTCCTACAATGAGCAGTTCTTC. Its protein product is CATEGATSGSSYNEQFF.

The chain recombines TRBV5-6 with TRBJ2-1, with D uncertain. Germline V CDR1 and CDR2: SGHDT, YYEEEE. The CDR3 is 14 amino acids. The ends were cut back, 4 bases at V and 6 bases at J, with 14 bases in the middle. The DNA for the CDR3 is TGTGCCAGCAGCCCCCCCGCGAGTTTCAATGAGCAGTTCTTC. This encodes CASSPPASFNEQFF.

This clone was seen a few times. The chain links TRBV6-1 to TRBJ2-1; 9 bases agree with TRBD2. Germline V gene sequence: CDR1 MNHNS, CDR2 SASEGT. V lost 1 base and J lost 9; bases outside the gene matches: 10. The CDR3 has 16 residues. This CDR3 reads CASSEVAGVLPGEQFF. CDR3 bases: TGTGCCAGCAGTGAAGTAGCGGGAGTCTTACCCGGTGAGCAGTTCTTC.

The CDR3 region is CASSIGGVETQYF. The CDR3 nucleotides read TGTGCCAGTAGTATCGGCGGGGTAGAGACCCAGTACTTC. The gene calls are TRBV19 and TRBJ2-5, with D possibly matching TRBD2 (6 bases). The CDR3 consists of 13 residues. Germline V gives CDR1 LNHDA, CDR2 SQIVND (reference sequence). Trimming removed 3 bases from V and 4 bases from J, with 9 bases in between.

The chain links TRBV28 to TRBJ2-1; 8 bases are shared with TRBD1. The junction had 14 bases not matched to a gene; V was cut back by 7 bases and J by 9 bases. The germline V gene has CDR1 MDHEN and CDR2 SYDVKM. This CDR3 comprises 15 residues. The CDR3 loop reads CASTSVTSGGGEQFF. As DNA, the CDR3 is TGTGCCAGCACCTCAGTTACTTCAGGGGGCGGTGAGCAGTTCTTC.

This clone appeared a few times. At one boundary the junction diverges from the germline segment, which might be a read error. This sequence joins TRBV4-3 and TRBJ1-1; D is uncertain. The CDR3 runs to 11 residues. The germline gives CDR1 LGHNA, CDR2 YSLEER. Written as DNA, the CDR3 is TGCGCCAGCAGCCACCGGTCTGAGGCTTTCTTT. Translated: CASSHRSEAFF.

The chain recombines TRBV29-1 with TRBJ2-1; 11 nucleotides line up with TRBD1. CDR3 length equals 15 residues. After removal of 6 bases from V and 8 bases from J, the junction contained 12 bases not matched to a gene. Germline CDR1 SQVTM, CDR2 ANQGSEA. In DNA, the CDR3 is TGCAGCGTGGGGCCATTGGGACAGGGGGATCATGAGCAGTTCTTC. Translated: CSVGPLGQGDHEQFF.

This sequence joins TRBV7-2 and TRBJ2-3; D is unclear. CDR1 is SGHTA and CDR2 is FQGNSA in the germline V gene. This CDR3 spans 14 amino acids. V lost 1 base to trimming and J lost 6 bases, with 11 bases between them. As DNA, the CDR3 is TGTGCCAGCAGCTTAGATCCAGGTTGGGATACGCAGTATTTT. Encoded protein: CASSLDPGWDTQYF. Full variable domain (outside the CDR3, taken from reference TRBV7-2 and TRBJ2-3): GAGVSQSPSNKVTEKGKDVELRCDPISGHTALYWYRQSLGQGLEFLIYFQGNSAPDKSGLPSDRFSAERTGGSVSTLTIQRTQQEDSAVYLCASSLDPGWDTQYFGPGTRLTVL.

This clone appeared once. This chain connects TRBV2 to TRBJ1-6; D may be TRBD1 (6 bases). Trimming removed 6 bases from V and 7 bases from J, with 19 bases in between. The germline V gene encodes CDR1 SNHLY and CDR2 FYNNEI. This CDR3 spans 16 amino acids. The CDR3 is CASRAWGGSRNSPLHF. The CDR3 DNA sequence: TGTGCCAGCAGGGCTTGGGGGGGCTCGAGGAATTCACCCCTCCACTTT.